A single T cell receptor beta chain is shown here with its context. Its antigen is not identified. Germline trimming cut 2 bases from V and 3 bases from J; bases unmatched to any gene: 7. Looked up from germline, CDR1 is SGHTA and CDR2 is FQGTGA. CDR3 length: 16 residues. This entry belongs to a study of cytomegalovirus exposure and HLA in healthy donors. Whole-study results and caveats: Some V segments, TRBV6-2 and TRBV6-3 among them, were indistinguishable and were therefore excluded. Apart from CMV serostatus, no immune exposure information was available.

The primer mix had 60 Vbeta and 13 Jbeta primers. Clones were read by immunoSEQ multiplex PCR, and TCRdb kept only the in-frame ones, dropping some. The sample lists approximately 150,000 clones; approximately 80% were seen once. The rearrangement joins TRBV7-3 to TRBJ2-3, with TRBD1 matching over 8 bases. The sequence was obtained from a man younger than 30 in good health and CMV-seropositive. The sample taken for sequencing was PBMCs. The CDR3: CASSLRGQAKTDTQYF. The DNA for the CDR3 is TGTGCCAGCAGCTTACGGGGACAGGCTAAGACAGATACGCAGTATTTT. Drawing the rest from reference TRBV7-3 and TRBJ2-3, the complete variable domain is GAGVSQTPSNKVTEKGKYVELRCDPISGHTALYWYRQSLGQGPEFLIYFQGTGAADDSGLPNDRFFAVRPEGSVSTLKIQRTERGDSAVYLCASSLRGQAKTDTQYFGPGTRLTVL.